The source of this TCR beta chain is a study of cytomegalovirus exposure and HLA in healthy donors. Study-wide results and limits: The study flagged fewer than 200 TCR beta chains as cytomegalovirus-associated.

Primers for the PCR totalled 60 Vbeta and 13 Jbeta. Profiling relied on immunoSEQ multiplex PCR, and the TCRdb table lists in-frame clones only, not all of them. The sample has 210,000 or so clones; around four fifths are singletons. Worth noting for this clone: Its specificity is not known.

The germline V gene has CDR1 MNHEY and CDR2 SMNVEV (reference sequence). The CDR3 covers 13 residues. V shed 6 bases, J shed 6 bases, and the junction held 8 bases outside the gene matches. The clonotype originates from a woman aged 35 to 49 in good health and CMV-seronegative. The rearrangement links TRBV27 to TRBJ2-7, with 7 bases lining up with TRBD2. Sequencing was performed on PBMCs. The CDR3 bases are TGTGCCAGCAGGTGGTCGGGGGGATCCGAGCAGTACTTC. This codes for CASRWSGGSEQYF.